Described below is a single T cell receptor (beta chain) sequence and its context. The sample originates from a study of sequential checkpoint blockade in melanoma. At the level of the study: Randomization was 1:1 between first-line nivolumab→ipilimumab and ipilimumab→nivolumab. Both treatment sequences were followed by maintenance nivolumab.

Unmatched junction bases numbered 4, after V lost 0 bases and J lost 3 bases. The CDR3 has 16 amino acids. From germline, CDR1 is MNHEY and CDR2 SVGAGI. Sequencing used immunoSEQ multiplex PCR; TCRdb keeps in-frame clones, though not all of them. Altogether 30,000 to 40,000 clones are present, about nine tenths being singletons, with the ten largest covering approximately 12%. Treatment reported: randomized to nivolumab then ipilimumab (arm A) or the reverse (arm B). Sorted cells were live CD3+CD8+, lacking CD19 and CD56, from PBMCs. This receptor was identified in a human donor with melanoma. The starting material was CD8+ T cells sorted from blood (inferred from file names), obtained from a patient given nivolumab and ipilimumab in sequence. The rearrangement uses TRBV6-5 and TRBJ2-3; 9 positions agree with TRBD1. Written as DNA, the CDR3 is TGTGCCAGCAGTTACTCTGGGGGACAGGGAACAGATACGCAGTATTTT. It is translated as CASSYSGGQGTDTQYF.